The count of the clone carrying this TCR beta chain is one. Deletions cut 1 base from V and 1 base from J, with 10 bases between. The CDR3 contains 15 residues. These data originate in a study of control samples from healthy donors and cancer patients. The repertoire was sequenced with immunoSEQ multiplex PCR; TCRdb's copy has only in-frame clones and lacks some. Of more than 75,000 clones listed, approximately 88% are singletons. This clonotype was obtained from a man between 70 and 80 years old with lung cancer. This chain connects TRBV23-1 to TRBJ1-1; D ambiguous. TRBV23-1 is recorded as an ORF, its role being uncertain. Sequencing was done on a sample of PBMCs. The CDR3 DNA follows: TGCGCCAGCAGTCAATTTTCCCCGTCGAACACTGAAGCTTTCTTT. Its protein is CASSQFSPSNTEAFF.